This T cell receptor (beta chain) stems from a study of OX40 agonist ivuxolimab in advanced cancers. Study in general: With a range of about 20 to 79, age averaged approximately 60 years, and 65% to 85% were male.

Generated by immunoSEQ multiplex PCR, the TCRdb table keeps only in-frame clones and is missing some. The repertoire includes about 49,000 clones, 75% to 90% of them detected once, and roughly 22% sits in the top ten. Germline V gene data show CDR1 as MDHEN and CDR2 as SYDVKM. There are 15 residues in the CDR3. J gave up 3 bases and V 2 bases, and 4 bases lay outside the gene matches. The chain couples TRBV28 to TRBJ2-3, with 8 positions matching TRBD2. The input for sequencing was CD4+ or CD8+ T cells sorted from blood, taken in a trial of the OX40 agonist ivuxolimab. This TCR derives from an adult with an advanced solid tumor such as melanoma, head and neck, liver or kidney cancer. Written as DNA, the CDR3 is TGTGCCAGCAGTTTACGCGGGGGGAGGACAGATACGCAGTATTTT. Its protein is CASSLRGGRTDTQYF.